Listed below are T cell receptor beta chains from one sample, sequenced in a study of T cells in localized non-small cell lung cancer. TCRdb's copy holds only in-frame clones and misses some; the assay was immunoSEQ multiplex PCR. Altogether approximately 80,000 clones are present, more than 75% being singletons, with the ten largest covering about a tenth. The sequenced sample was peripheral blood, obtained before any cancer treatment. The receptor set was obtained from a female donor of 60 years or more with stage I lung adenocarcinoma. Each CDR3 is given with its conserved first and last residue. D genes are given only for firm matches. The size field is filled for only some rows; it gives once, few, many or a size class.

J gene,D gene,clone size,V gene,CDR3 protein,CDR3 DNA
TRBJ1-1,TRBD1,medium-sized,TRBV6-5,CASRLSGTGNTEAFF,TGTGCCAGCAGATTATCCGGGACAGGGAACACTGAAGCTTTCTTT
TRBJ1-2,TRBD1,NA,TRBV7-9,CASSHRDRGGYTF,TGTGCCAGCAGTCACCGGGACAGGGGTGGCTACACCTTC
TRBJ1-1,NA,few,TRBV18,CASSPKGNANTEAFF,TGTGCCAGCTCACCAAAGGGTAATGCGAACACTGAAGCTTTCTTT
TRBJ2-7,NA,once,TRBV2,CASSEDLGPWGEQYF,TGTGCCAGCAGTGAAGATTTGGGCCCGTGGGGGGAGCAGTACTTC
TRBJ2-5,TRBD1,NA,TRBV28,CASSPWTGKSETQYF,TGTGCCAGCAGTCCCTGGACAGGGAAATCAGAGACCCAGTACTTC
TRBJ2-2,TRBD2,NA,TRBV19,CASEGRGTVLRNTGELFF,TGTGCCAGTGAGGGGAGGGGTACAGTTCTCCGGAACACCGGGGAGCTGTTTTTT
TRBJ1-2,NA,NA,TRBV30,CAWSREGVGYTF,TGTGCCTGGAGCCGGGAAGGGGTTGGCTACACCTTC
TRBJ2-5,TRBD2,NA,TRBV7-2,CASSLVVGGFQETQYF,TGTGCCAGCAGCTTAGTGGTCGGGGGGTTCCAAGAGACCCAGTACTTC
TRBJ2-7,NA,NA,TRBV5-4,CASSSRQKDEQYF,TGTGCCAGCAGCTCGAGACAGAAGGACGAGCAGTACTTC
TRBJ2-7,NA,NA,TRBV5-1,CASSLLGAYEQYF,TGCGCCAGCAGCTTGCTAGGGGCCTACGAGCAGTACTTC
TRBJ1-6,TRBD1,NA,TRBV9,CASSVEGTGYNSPLHF,TGTGCCAGCAGCGTAGAGGGGACAGGATATAATTCACCCCTCCACTTT
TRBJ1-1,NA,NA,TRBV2,CASLSLEVNTEAFF,TGTGCCAGCCTGTCCCTGGAGGTGAACACTGAAGCTTTCTTT
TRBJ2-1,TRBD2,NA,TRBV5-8,CASSSQGLAGGLSYNEQFF,TGTGCCAGCAGCTCCCAAGGACTAGCGGGAGGCCTCTCCTACAATGAGCAGTTCTTC
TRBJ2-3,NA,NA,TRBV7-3,CASSQSQGNTDTQYF,TGTGCCAGCAGCCAAAGTCAGGGGAACACAGATACGCAGTATTTT
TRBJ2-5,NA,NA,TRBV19,CASSIGDITTQYF,TGTGCCAGTAGTATCGGGGACATCACGACCCAGTACTTC
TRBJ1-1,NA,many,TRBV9,CASSETGHQTGDTEAFF,TGTGCCAGCAGCGAGACGGGTCACCAAACGGGGGACACTGAAGCTTTCTTT
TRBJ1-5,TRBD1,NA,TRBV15,CATSRDVVGGQPQHF,TGTGCCACCAGCAGAGATGTGGTAGGGGGCCAGCCCCAGCATTTT
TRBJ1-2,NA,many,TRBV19,CASTQQVGYGYTF,TGTGCCAGTACCCAACAGGTGGGGTATGGCTACACCTTC
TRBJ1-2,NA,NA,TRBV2,CASSGGTDYGYTF,TGTGCCAGCAGTGGAGGGACGGATTATGGCTACACCTTC
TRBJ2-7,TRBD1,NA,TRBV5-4,CASSFGTANSYEQYF,TGTGCCAGCAGCTTCGGGACAGCGAACTCCTACGAGCAGTACTTC
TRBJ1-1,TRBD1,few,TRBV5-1,CASSLETGTANTEAFF,TGCGCCAGCAGCTTGGAGACCGGGACAGCGAACACTGAAGCTTTCTTT
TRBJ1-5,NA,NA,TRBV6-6,CASSFRQINQPQHF,TGTGCCAGCAGTTTTAGACAGATCAATCAGCCCCAGCATTTT
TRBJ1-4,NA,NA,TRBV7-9,CASSFTGPNEKLFF,TGTGCCAGCAGCTTCACAGGGCCTAATGAAAAACTGTTTTTT
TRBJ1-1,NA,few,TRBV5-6,CASSFRTIGAEAFF,TGTGCCAGCAGCTTTCGGACTATCGGGGCTGAAGCTTTCTTT
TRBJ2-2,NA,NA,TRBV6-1,CASSDRAVPTGELFF,TGTGCCAGCAGTGACCGGGCGGTCCCCACCGGGGAGCTGTTTTTT
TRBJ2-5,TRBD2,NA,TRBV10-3,CAISESTVLAGGQETQYF,TGTGCCATCAGTGAGTCGACGGTACTAGCGGGGGGACAAGAGACCCAGTACTTC
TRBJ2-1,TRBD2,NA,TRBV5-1,CASSPSRGGGYEQFF,TGCGCCAGCAGCCCCTCTCGCGGGGGGGGCTATGAGCAGTTCTTC
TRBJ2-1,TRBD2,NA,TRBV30,CAWSGGGRGDEQFF,TGTGCCTGGAGTGGAGGCGGGAGGGGGGATGAGCAGTTCTTC
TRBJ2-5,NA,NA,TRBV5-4,CASSSGPQIGVETQYF,TGTGCCAGCAGCTCAGGTCCGCAGATTGGGGTAGAGACCCAGTACTTC
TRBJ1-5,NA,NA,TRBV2,CASRARGNQPQHF,TGTGCCAGCCGTGCCCGGGGGAATCAGCCCCAGCATTTT
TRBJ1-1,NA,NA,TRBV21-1,CASSKAPRTGGVVNTEAFF,TGTGCCAGCAGCAAAGCGCCTAGGACAGGGGGAGTGGTGAACACTGAAGCTTTCTTT
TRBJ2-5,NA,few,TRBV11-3,CASSPDSLQETQYF,TGTGCCAGCAGCCCGGACAGCCTCCAAGAGACCCAGTACTTC
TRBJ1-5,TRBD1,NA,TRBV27,CASREPGQGNQPQHF,TGTGCCAGCAGAGAACCGGGACAGGGAAATCAGCCCCAGCATTTT
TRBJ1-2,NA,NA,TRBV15,CATSIGGYGYTF,TGTGCCACCAGCATAGGGGGCTATGGCTACACCTTC
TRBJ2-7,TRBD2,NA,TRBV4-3,CASSQGGLADYEQYF,TGCGCCAGCAGCCAAGGGGGACTAGCGGACTACGAGCAGTACTTC
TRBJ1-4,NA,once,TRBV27,CASSLSRGRINEKLFF,TGTGCCAGCAGTTTATCACGGGGACGGATCAATGAAAAACTGTTTTTT
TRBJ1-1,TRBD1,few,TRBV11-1,CASSPPTGGRTEAFF,TGTGCCAGCAGCCCGCCCACAGGGGGAAGGACTGAAGCTTTCTTT
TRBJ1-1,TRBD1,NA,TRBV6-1,CALKRQGANTEAFF,TGTGCCCTAAAACGACAGGGGGCTAACACTGAAGCTTTCTTT
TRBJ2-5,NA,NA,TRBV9,CASSLRDGGGETQYF,TGTGCCAGCAGCCTTCGGGACGGAGGTGGGGAGACCCAGTACTTC
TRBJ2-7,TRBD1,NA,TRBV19,CASSIDEQGGYEQYF,TGTGCCAGTAGTATAGACGAACAGGGGGGCTACGAGCAGTACTTC
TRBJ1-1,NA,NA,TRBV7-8,CASSHGQNTEAFF,TGTGCCAGCAGCCACGGACAGAACACTGAAGCTTTCTTT
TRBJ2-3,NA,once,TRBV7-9,CASSGRAEARGASTDTQYF,TGTGCCAGCAGCGGCCGAGCGGAGGCCCGTGGAGCTAGCACAGATACGCAGTATTTT
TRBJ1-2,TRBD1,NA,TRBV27,CASSLSRDRGLGYTF,TGTGCCAGCAGTTTATCGCGGGACAGGGGGCTCGGCTACACCTTC
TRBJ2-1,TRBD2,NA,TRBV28,CASSPSTSGRYNEQFF,TGTGCCAGCAGTCCATCGACTAGCGGGAGATACAATGAGCAGTTCTTC
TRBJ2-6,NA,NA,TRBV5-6,CASSLTGANVLTF,TGTGCCAGCAGCTTGACTGGGGCCAACGTCCTGACTTTC
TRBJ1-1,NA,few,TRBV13,CASSLRSGGTEAFF,TGTGCCAGCAGCTTAAGGTCGGGGGGAACTGAAGCTTTCTTT
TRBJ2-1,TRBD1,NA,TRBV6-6,CASSYPQGAEQFF,TGTGCCAGCAGTTACCCACAGGGGGCTGAGCAGTTCTTC
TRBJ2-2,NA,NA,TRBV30,CAWDDGPPGELFF,TGTGCCTGGGACGATGGGCCCCCCGGGGAGCTGTTTTTT
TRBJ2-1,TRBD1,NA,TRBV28,CASSNGGDSGNEQFF,TGTGCCAGCAGTAATGGTGGGGACAGCGGTAATGAGCAGTTCTTC
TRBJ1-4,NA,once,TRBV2,CASRAWAGNEKLFF,TGTGCCAGCAGGGCATGGGCCGGTAATGAAAAACTGTTTTTT